Listed below are T cell receptor beta chains from one sample, sequenced in a study of cytomegalovirus exposure and HLA in healthy donors. Here immunoSEQ multiplex PCR was the method, and the copy in TCRdb shows in-frame clones only, minus some. The table has 110,000 to 150,000 clones, around three quarters seen once. Sequencing was done on a sample of PBMCs. These receptors all come from a middle-aged man in good health and CMV-seronegative. Each CDR3 is given with its conserved first and last residue.

TRBV9	TRBJ2-1	CASSVVLASNEQFF
TRBV6-5	TRBJ2-1	CASSYNPSGSNEQFF
TRBV5-1	TRBJ1-2	CASSPEGATPYGYTF
TRBV28	TRBJ2-3	CASSFDRVDTQYF
TRBV5-1	TRBJ1-6	CASSLAPVNYNSPLHF
TRBV5-1	TRBJ2-3	CASSPRRLAGDISTDTQYF
TRBV7-9	TRBJ2-1	CASSISGGAYNEQFF
TRBV18	TRBJ2-1	CASSPGFGSSYNEQFF
TRBV7-9	TRBJ2-7	CASSLTGTDRCPYF
TRBV28	TRBJ2-7	CASRQTGQFHEQYF
TRBV19	TRBJ1-2	CASTPGQAAYGYTF
TRBV19	TRBJ2-5	CASSIRSSGETQYF
TRBV6-5	TRBJ2-7	CASSSLYEQYF
TRBV5-6	TRBJ2-3	CASSLGGTDTQYF
TRBV5-4	TRBJ2-5	CASSLTGSISETQYF
TRBV27	TRBJ2-5	CASSRTSGRVQETQYF